This T cell receptor (beta chain) came from a study of control samples from healthy donors and cancer patients. Clones were sequenced by immunoSEQ multiplex PCR, and TCRdb holds only the in-frame ones, with some missing. The table has over 75,000 clones, around 92% seen once. CDR3 size: 18 residues. Germline values: CDR1 MGHRA, CDR2 YSYEKL. V lost 2 bases and J lost 6, with 23 bases in between. The source is a man aged 25-45 years in good health. This sequence joins TRBV4-1 and TRBJ2-1; maybe TRBD2 (6 bases). Sequencing used blood. The CDR3 region is CASSQSPDRERRSNEQFF. As DNA, the CDR3 is TGCGCCAGCAGCCAAAGCCCCGACCGGGAGAGGCGTAGCAATGAGCAGTTCTTC.